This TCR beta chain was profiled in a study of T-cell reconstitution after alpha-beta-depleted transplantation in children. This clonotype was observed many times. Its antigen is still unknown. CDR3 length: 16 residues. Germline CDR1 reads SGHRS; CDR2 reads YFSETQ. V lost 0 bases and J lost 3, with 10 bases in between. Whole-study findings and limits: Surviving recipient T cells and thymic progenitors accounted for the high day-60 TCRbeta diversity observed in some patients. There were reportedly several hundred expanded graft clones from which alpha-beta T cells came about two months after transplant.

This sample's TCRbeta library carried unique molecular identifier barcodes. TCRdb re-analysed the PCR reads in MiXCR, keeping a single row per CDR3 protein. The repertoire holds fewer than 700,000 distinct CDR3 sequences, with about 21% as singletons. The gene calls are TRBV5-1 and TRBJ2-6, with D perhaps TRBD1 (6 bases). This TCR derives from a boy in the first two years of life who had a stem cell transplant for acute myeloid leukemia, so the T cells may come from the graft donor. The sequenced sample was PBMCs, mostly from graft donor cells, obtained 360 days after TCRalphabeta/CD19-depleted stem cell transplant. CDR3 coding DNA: TGCGCCAGCAGCTTGGCCACAGGGTTTGGGGCCAACGTCCTGACTTTC. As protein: CASSLATGFGANVLTF. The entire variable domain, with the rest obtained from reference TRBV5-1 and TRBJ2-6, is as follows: KAGVTQTPRYLIKTRGQQVTLSCSPISGHRSVSWYQQTPGQGLQFLFEYFSETQRNKGNFPGRFSGRQFSNSRSEMNVSTLELGDSALYLCASSLATGFGANVLTFGAGSRLTVL.